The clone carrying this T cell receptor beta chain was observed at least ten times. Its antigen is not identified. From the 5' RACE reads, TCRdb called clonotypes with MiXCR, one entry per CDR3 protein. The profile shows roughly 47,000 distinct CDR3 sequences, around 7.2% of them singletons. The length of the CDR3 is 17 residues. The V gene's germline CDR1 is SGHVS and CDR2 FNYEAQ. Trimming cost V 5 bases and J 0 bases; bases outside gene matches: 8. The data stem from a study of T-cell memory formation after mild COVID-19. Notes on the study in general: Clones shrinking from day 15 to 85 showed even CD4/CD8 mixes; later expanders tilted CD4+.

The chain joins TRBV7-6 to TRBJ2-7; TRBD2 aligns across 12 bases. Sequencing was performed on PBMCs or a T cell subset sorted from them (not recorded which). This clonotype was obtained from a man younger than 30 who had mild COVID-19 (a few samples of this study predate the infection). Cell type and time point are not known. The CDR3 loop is CASSPLLTSGGSYEQYF. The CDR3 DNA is TGTGCCAGCAGCCCGCTGCTGACTAGCGGGGGCTCCTACGAGCAGTACTTC.